The next 21 T cell receptor beta chains were all read from a single sample in a study of T cells after yellow fever vaccination. Each CDR3 protein gets one entry after TCRdb re-called the 5' RACE reads with MiXCR. The table shows about 210,000 distinct CDR3 sequences, with about 3% occurring only once. This specimen was CD4+ T cells sorted from PBMCs, taken 10 days after the yellow fever booster vaccination. These receptors were obtained from a man aged 18-30 years who received the YFV17D yellow fever vaccine.

This clonotype was seen a few times. J is TRBJ1-5 and V is TRBV21-1; no check of the table's D call, TRBD1, against the DNA was made. TRBV21-1 is listed as a pseudogene. The length of the CDR3 is 15 residues. The CDR3 nucleotides read TGTGCCAGCAGCGCCCGGACAGGGGGGCGCCAGCCCCAGCATTTT. Its translation is CASSARTGGRQPQHF.

There are a few counts of this clonotype. CDR3 amino acids: CASKRRDYDNEQFF. CDR3 nucleotide sequence: TGTGCCAGCAAGAGAAGGGACTATGACAATGAGCAGTTCTTC. The chain links TRBV25-1 to TRBJ2-1; the match to TRBD2 covers 7 bases. CDR3 length: 14 amino acids. V trimming: 7 bases; J trimming: 5 bases; junction bases outside the gene matches: 8. Germline loops: CDR1 MGHDK, CDR2 SYGVNS.

About this clonotype itself: This clone may be a read error of a much larger clone one base away. The chain combines TRBV4-1 with TRBJ2-1; D is perhaps TRBD2 (5 bases). Germline V gives CDR1 MGHRA, CDR2 YSYEKL. The V and J ends lost 8 bases and 0 bases respectively, with 17 bases between them. The CDR3 spans 16 residues. In DNA, the CDR3 is TGCGCCAGCCACGAGGAGGCCACAAGCTCCTACAATGAGCAGTTCTTC. Its translation is CASHEEATSSYNEQFF.

This chain joins TRBV12-3 or TRBV12-4 and TRBJ1-2; perhaps TRBD1 as D (6 bases). Between the trimmed V and J ends, which lost 3 bases and 1 base, there was a span of 12 bases. The CDR3 is made up of 15 amino acids. The CDR3 nucleotides are TGTGCCAGCAGTTTTGAGACAGGTGTTAACTATGGCTACACCTTC. This translates into CASSFETGVNYGYTF.

The rearrangement links TRBV24-1 to TRBJ2-1; 13 positions agree with TRBD2. The CDR3 is 19 residues long. The germline gives CDR1 KGHDR, CDR2 SFDVKD. V dropped 4 bases and J dropped 3; count of bases not matched to a gene: 11. The CDR3 reads CATSDPNPGTSGVYNEQFF. Here the CDR3 DNA reads TGTGCCACCAGTGACCCCAACCCCGGGACTAGCGGGGTCTACAATGAGCAGTTCTTC.

This clonotype was counted only a few times. The gene calls are TRBV5-1 and TRBJ2-1; TRBD2 matches 7 bases. Germline CDR1 and CDR2: SGHRS and YFSETQ. There are 13 residues in the CDR3. V dropped 4 bases and J dropped 10; count of bases not matched to a gene: 8. The chain's CDR3 is CASSLTSAEEQFF. The CDR3 nucleotides are TGCGCCAGCAGCCTTACTAGCGCGGAAGAGCAGTTCTTC. The whole variable domain, filled in from reference TRBV5-1 and TRBJ2-1, reads KAGVTQTPRYLIKTRGQQVTLSCSPISGHRSVSWYQQTPGQGLQFLFEYFSETQRNKGNFPGRFSGRQFSNSRSEMNVSTLELGDSALYLCASSLTSAEEQFFGPGTRLTVL.

The chain has TRBV5-1 and TRBJ1-2; 10 positions match TRBD1. J gave up 0 bases and V 8 bases, and 13 bases lay outside the gene matches. CDR1 is SGHRS and CDR2 is YFSETQ in the germline V gene. The CDR3 sequence is 17 residues long. The CDR3 sequence: CASRGATGGHTNYGYTF. CDR3 bases: TGCGCCAGTAGAGGGGCGACAGGGGGCCATACTAACTATGGCTACACCTTC.

This clonotype was recorded at least ten times. The chain carries TRBV20-1 and TRBJ1-5; D unclear. Trimming removed 3 bases at V and 2 bases at J, with 11 bases between. Per germline, CDR1 DFQATT and CDR2 SNEGSKA (reference sequence). The CDR3 has 14 amino acids. The CDR3 bases are TGCAGTGCTAGTAATCCGTGGGGCAATCAGCCCCAGCATTTT. As protein: CSASNPWGNQPQHF.

A few counts support this clonotype. The V and J genes are TRBV6-2 or TRBV6-3 and TRBJ2-7; D is undetermined. The CDR3 loop spans 14 amino acids. Deletions cut 6 bases from V and 0 bases from J, with 12 bases between. The germline gives CDR1 MNHEY, CDR2 SVGEGT. CDR3 region: CASRQSPSSYEQYF. The CDR3 region has the DNA TGTGCCAGCAGACAGTCGCCCAGCTCCTACGAGCAGTACTTC.

This clonotype was seen a handful of times. This chain connects TRBV15 to TRBJ2-7; 9 bases align to TRBD1. The germline V gene encodes CDR1 LNHNV and CDR2 YYDKDF (reference sequence). The CDR3 extends over 15 amino acids. V gave up 4 bases and J gave up 0 bases; unmatched junction bases: 4. The CDR3 DNA reads TGTGCCACCAGCAAAAGGGACAGGGACTCCTACGAGCAGTACGTC. Translation gives CATSKRDRDSYEQYV.

This clonotype has a handful of counts. This chain connects TRBV4-1 to TRBJ2-3, with D tentatively TRBD1 (5 bases). This CDR3 spans 16 amino acids. Trimming stripped 0 bases from V and 0 bases from J, with 10 bases between. Germline assignment: CDR1 MGHRA and CDR2 YSYEKL. The CDR3 reads CASSQDHRPSTDTQYF. The CDR3 DNA follows: TGCGCCAGCAGCCAAGATCACAGGCCTAGCACAGATACGCAGTATTTT.

There are a few counts of this clonotype. This chain links TRBV11-2 with TRBJ2-3; 9 bases fit TRBD2. The CDR3 contains 15 residues. From germline, CDR1 is SGHAT and CDR2 FQNNGV. With 5 bases clipped from V and 4 bases from J, the junction kept 7 bases outside the gene matches. This CDR3 reads CASSLLAGNADTQYF. The CDR3 nucleotides read TGTGCCAGCAGCCTCCTAGCGGGGAACGCAGATACGCAGTATTTT.

This chain uses TRBV7-6 with TRBJ1-5; the D gene is possibly TRBD1 (5 bases). CDR3 size: 15 residues. The V gene lost 1 base and the J gene lost 4 bases, with 11 bases spanning the gap. Germline V lookup: CDR1 SGHVS, CDR2 FNYEAQ. The CDR3 loop is CASSLVVGENQPQHF. As DNA, the CDR3 is TGTGCCAGCAGCTTAGTTGTAGGGGAAAATCAGCCCCAGCATTTT.

This chain connects TRBV5-1 to TRBJ1-4, with 7 bases matching TRBD1. V gave up 1 base and J gave up 8 bases; unmatched junction bases: 17. CDR3 length: 18 residues. CDR1 and CDR2 (germline): SGHRS, YFSETQ. Written as DNA, the CDR3 is TGCGCCAGCAGCTTGACCCTGGCCCGACAGGGAGGTGAAGAAAAACTGTTTTTT. As protein: CASSLTLARQGGEEKLFF.

This chain joins TRBV7-3 and TRBJ2-3; 11 positions agree with TRBD2. The V gene end was trimmed by 5 bases and the J gene end by 3 bases; junction bases not matched to a gene: 10. The CDR3 runs to 17 residues. Per germline, CDR1 SGHTA and CDR2 FQGTGA. CDR3 bases: TGTGCCAGCAGCCTCACCTCTGCTAGCGGGGGGACAGATACGCAGTATTTT. Translated: CASSLTSASGGTDTQYF.

Only a few counts were recorded for this clonotype. This sequence joins TRBV7-2 and TRBJ1-1; D gene uncertain. Germline V gene lookup returns CDR1 SGHTA and CDR2 FQGNSA. V lost 5 bases and J 5 bases, leaving 12 bases between the germline ends. CDR3 length: 13 amino acids. CDR3 nucleotide sequence: TGTGCCAGCAGCACCCGGAGAGGGACTGAAGCTTTCTTT. Translated, it gives CASSTRRGTEAFF. Full variable domain (remainder filled in from reference TRBV7-2 and TRBJ1-1): GAGVSQSPSNKVTEKGKDVELRCDPISGHTALYWYRQSLGQGLEFLIYFQGNSAPDKSGLPSDRFSAERTGGSVSTLTIQRTQQEDSAVYLCASSTRRGTEAFFGQGTRLTVV.

This clonotype was counted at least ten times. The CDR3 sequence is CASSLQGPETQYF. As DNA, the CDR3 is TGTGCCAGCAGCTTACAAGGACCTGAGACCCAGTACTTC. The chain employs TRBV7-2 and TRBJ2-5; D call uncertain. The CDR3 sequence is 13 residues long. Germline V lookup: CDR1 SGHTA, CDR2 FQGNSA. Trimming stripped 2 bases from V and 5 bases from J, with 9 bases between.

The chain links TRBV18 to TRBJ2-5, with D tentatively TRBD1 (6 bases). V gave up 6 bases and J gave up 4 bases, with 15 bases separating them. The CDR3 runs 14 residues. CDR1 and CDR2 (germline): KGHSH, LQKENI. The CDR3 DNA reads TGTGCCAGCTCTCCTCAGGGGCGGACAGAGACCCAGTACTTC. Translating it yields CASSPQGRTETQYF.

This clonotype was detected ten times or more. CDR3 sequence: CASSPSSENTEAFF. The CDR3 nucleotides read TGTGCCAGCTCACCATCGTCGGAGAACACTGAAGCTTTCTTT. This sequence joins TRBV18 and TRBJ1-1, with no clear D. CDR3 size: 14 residues. Trimming pared 2 bases from V and 1 base from J, leaving 8 bases between. The V gene's germline CDR1 is KGHSH and CDR2 LQKENI.

This clonotype was observed many times. The chain carries TRBV7-9 and TRBJ2-7; 8 nucleotides align to TRBD1. Germline assignment: CDR1 SEHNR and CDR2 FQNEAQ (reference sequence). The CDR3 loop spans 14 amino acids. Losses at the gene ends were 5 bases for V and 0 bases for J; bases not matched to a gene: 3. CDR3 nucleotide sequence: TGTGCCAGCAGCGATACAGGGGGCTCCTACGAGCAGTACTTC. Protein sequence: CASSDTGGSYEQYF.

The V call is TRBV7-2, the J call TRBJ1-5, with TRBD1 identical over 12 bases. With V trimmed by 3 bases and J by 5 bases, 2 bases remained unmatched. CDR3 size: 15 residues. The germline V gene has CDR1 SGHTA and CDR2 FQGNSA. CDR3 DNA: TGTGCCAGCAGCTTTGGGACAGGGGGCGATCAGCCCCAGCATTTT. As protein: CASSFGTGGDQPQHF.